This TCR beta chain was captured in a study of blood T cell repertoires in acute mononucleosis (TCRdb year 2020). About the full investigation: To capture the memory response, convalescent samples were obtained between 5 and 8 months after the acute presentation. Mean blood EBV load was 3.5 to 4.5 log10 genome copies per million B cells during acute infection and about 2.8 at convalescence.

In its sample, this clone was seen many times. This likely traces to a read error, being one base from a far larger clone. General findings and caveats noted by the study authors: The cohort comprised only a few donors, so group averages rested on very few individuals. Just about 10% of the unique acute clonotypes remained in convalescence, but these persisting clonotypes accounted for most of the response, and new, diverse de novo clonotypes seemingly replaced the other acute clonotypes. GLC-BM selection appeared to involve both chains, including public TCRbeta motifs on BV14-BJ2 and BV20-BJ1 alongside a TCRalpha motif on AV5-AJ31. The low acute-to-convalescent clonotype overlap might be partly explained by sampling error, because only a fraction of each donor's blood was analyzed.

The germline V gene provides CDR1 SGHDT and CDR2 YYEEEE. Inclusive of the bounding cysteine and phenylalanine, the CDR3 is 15 residues long. Only the CDR3 DNA stays, 45 bases, in frame from base 1. V is pruned by 3 bases and J by 6 bases, leaving 9 bases of the junction without a gene match. Total RNA from at least 8,500 sorted tetramer+ CD8 T cells was reverse transcribed into cDNA for TCR profiling. CDR3 regions were PCR-amplified with primers annealing to V and J regions, and unique molecular identifiers were added to track templates. The immunoSEQ platform, including its sequencing and error-correction standards, was used to profile TCRalpha and TCRbeta chains. The paper's processing steps were these. Clonal copy numbers were corrected for sequencing and PCR errors, and CDR3s were defined according to IMGT conventions. Only productive rearrangements were analyzed, using immunoSEQ Analyzer versions 2.0 and 3.0, with gene-pairing frequencies processed further in Microsoft Excel. Circos plots were used to display V-J pairings, and MEME together with a custom motifSearch program was used to find CDR3 motifs. The OLGA algorithm was used to calculate the probability of generation of TCR sequences. Clonotypes seen at both visits were called persistent; those seen only acutely were nonpersistent; those seen only at convalescence were de novo. A public TCR was defined as an amino acid clonotype used by more than one donor. TCRdb carries this immuneACCESS record with in-frame sequences only. Its versions omit some clonotypes, under half of them owing to an unresolved V gene in the studies checked, with the rest unexplained. The D gene and trimming were derived from the DNA, and the V and J assignments and clone size from that table. The sample table holds about 1,700 clones, of which roughly 24% were seen once. Together, the top ten hold 20% to 25% of the sample.

Taken with the paper, the label for time point translates to: convalescence about 6 months (5-8 months) after acute presentation (visit 7). The study tracked CD8 T cell responses to two immunodominant EBV epitopes, BRLF1 109 (YVL-BR) and BMLF1 280 (GLC-BM), over primary infection. Primary EBV infection was indicated by a positive serum heterophile antibody test and EBV viral capsid antigen-specific IgM. As a first step, magnetic positive selection (MACS) was used to enrich total CD8 T cells from the PBMCs. Live CD3+ CD8+ tetramer+ cells were sorted on a FACSAria III to over 90% purity. A PE-conjugated tetramer loaded with the BMLF1 280-288 peptide was used to sort the cells. After tetramer sorting, TCR repertoires of EBV epitope-specific CD8 T cells were deep-sequenced directly ex vivo at acute infection and at convalescence. The donors were three individuals between about 18 and 29 years old who had clinical acute infectious mononucleosis along with laboratory evidence of primary EBV infection. Heparinized peripheral blood was collected when donors presented clinically with mononucleosis symptoms and again about 6 months afterward. Ficoll-Paque density gradient centrifugation was used to isolate PBMCs.

The sequencing used EBV GLC epitope tetramer+ CD8+ T cells sorted from PBMCs, collected during convalescence from infectious mononucleosis. The cell subset or site label of this sample denotes: CD8 T cells binding tetramer with EBV BMLF1 280-288 peptide (GLC-BM). The rearranged chain carries TRBV5-6 and TRBJ2-3, with 8 junctional bases fitting TRBD2. The clonotype comes from a woman younger than 35 with infectious mononucleosis caused by EBV. The CDR3 region reads CASSWTSGSGDTQYF. In nucleotides, the sequence is TGTGCCAGCAGCTGGACAAGCGGGAGTGGCGATACGCAGTATTTT.